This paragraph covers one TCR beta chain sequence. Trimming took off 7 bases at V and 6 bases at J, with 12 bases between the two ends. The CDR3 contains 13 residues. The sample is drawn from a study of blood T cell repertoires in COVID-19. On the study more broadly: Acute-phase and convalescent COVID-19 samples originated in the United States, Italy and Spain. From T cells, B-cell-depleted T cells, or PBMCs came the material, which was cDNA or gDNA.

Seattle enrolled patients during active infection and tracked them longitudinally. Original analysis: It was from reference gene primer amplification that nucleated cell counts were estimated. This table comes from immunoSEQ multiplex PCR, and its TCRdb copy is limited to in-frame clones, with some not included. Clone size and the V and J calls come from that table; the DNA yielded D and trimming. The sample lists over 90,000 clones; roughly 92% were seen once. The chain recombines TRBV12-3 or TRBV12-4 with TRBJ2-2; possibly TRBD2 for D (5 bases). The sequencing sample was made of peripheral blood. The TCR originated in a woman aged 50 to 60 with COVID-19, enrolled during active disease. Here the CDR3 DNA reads TGTGCCAGCACCTTAGGAGCGGCCGGGGAGCTGTTTTTT. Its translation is CASTLGAAGELFF.